This passage covers 15 T cell receptor beta chains from one sample sequenced in a study of T cell changes during pregnancy in multiple sclerosis. The repertoire was sequenced with immunoSEQ multiplex PCR; TCRdb's copy has only in-frame clones and lacks some. The sample holds roughly 71,000 clones; around nine tenths are singletons and the top ten take around 1.6%. The material sequenced was peripheral blood, taken in the first trimester of pregnancy. The source of these receptors is a female donor in good health, enrolled as a control in a pregnancy study.

The chain couples TRBV11-3 to TRBJ2-7; D might be TRBD1 (6 bases). The germline CDR1 and CDR2 sequences are SGHNT and YENEEA. The CDR3 covers 15 residues. V was shortened by 1 base and J by 4 bases, with 14 bases between the two germline ends. The CDR3, as DNA: TGTGCCAGCAGCTTAGGGGCAGGGGCGGATTACGAGCAGTACTTC. Its protein product is CASSLGAGADYEQYF. Complete variable domain (other parts from reference TRBV11-3 and TRBJ2-7): EAGVVQSPRYKIIEKKQPVAFWCNPISGHNTLYWYLQNLGQGPELLIRYENEEAVDDSQLPKDRFSAERLKGVDSTLKIQPAELGDSAVYLCASSLGAGADYEQYFGPGTRLTVT.

This chain links TRBV20-1 with TRBJ2-7; D is undetermined. CDR1 and CDR2 (germline): DFQATT, SNEGSKA (reference sequence). The CDR3 has 11 residues. The germline V and J ends were trimmed by 2 bases and 7 bases, with 9 bases remaining between them. The CDR3: CSARIAREQYF. The CDR3 DNA sequence: TGCAGTGCTAGAATAGCTAGGGAGCAGTACTTC.

V is TRBV2 and J is TRBJ2-7; tentatively, D is TRBD2 (6 bases). Deletions cut 6 bases from V and 2 bases from J, with 23 bases between. The CDR3 extends over 17 amino acids. Germline lookup yields CDR1 SNHLY and CDR2 FYNNEI. CDR3 protein: CASRGEAGGTNPYEQYF. For the CDR3, the DNA is TGTGCCAGCAGGGGGGAGGCGGGCGGCACGAACCCCTACGAGCAGTACTTC.

Only a few counts were recorded for this clone. The rearrangement links TRBV13 to TRBJ1-5; 8 bases fit TRBD1. The junction had 3 bases not matched to a gene; V was cut back by 3 bases and J by 5 bases. The CDR3 is 14 amino acids. Germline V CDR1 and CDR2: PRHDT, FYEKMQ (reference sequence). The chain's CDR3 is CASSFGQGDQPQHF. CDR3 DNA: TGTGCCAGCAGCTTCGGACAGGGCGATCAGCCCCAGCATTTT.

This chain links TRBV27 with TRBJ2-3, with D possibly TRBD1 on 5 matching bases. CDR3 length equals 14 residues. Germline loops: CDR1 MNHEY, CDR2 SMNVEV (reference sequence). The V end lost 4 bases, the J end lost 3 bases, and 11 bases lay between the germline ends. CDR3 in amino acids: CASSYTGRTDTQYF. CDR3 in DNA: TGTGCCAGCAGTTATACAGGTCGGACAGATACGCAGTATTTT.

CDR3 residues: CASSSGSQYEQYF. CDR3 coding DNA: TGTGCCAGCAGCTCCGGGAGCCAATACGAGCAGTACTTC. This sequence joins TRBV7-2 and TRBJ2-7, with D possibly TRBD2 on 6 matching bases. Trimming removed 4 bases from V and 4 bases from J, with 11 bases in between. Germline V gene sequence: CDR1 SGHTA, CDR2 FQGNSA. This CDR3 region has 13 residues.

V gene TRBV5-4 combines with J gene TRBJ1-1, with TRBD1 as a possible D gene (6 bases). Germline loops: CDR1 SGHNT, CDR2 YYREEE (reference sequence). The V end lost 0 bases, the J end lost 0 bases, and 12 bases lay between the germline ends. This CDR3 region has 16 residues. This CDR3 reads CASSLDQGTMNTEAFF. The CDR3 region has the DNA TGTGCCAGCAGCTTGGATCAGGGGACTATGAACACTGAAGCTTTCTTT.

The chain joins TRBV9 to TRBJ1-3; a possible D gene is TRBD1 (6 bases). V lost 0 bases and J 2 bases, leaving 12 bases between the germline ends. Germline values: CDR1 SGDLS, CDR2 YYNGEE. This CDR3 has 16 residues. Here the CDR3 DNA reads TGTGCCAGCAGCGTAGCGTCACAGGGACCTGGAAACACCATATATTTT. This encodes CASSVASQGPGNTIYF. Full variable domain (outside the CDR3, taken from reference TRBV9 and TRBJ1-3): DSGVTQTPKHLITATGQRVTLRCSPRSGDLSVYWYQQSLDQGLQFLIQYYNGEERAKGNILERFSAQQFPDLHSELNLSSLELGDSALYFCASSVASQGPGNTIYFGEGSWLTVV.

The rearrangement joins TRBV19 to TRBJ1-4, with D uncertain. Between the trimmed V and J ends, which lost 7 bases and 7 bases, there was a span of 22 bases. Germline V gene lookup returns CDR1 LNHDA and CDR2 SQIVND (reference sequence). This CDR3 spans 16 amino acids. Here the CDR3 DNA reads TGTGCCAGTACCTATCAACCCCTCCTTGAGTCTGAAAAACTGTTTTTT. Amino acids: CASTYQPLLESEKLFF.

Turning to this clone: Other DNA sequences in this sample translate to the same CDR3. V usage is TRBV5-1 and J usage is TRBJ1-1; no definite D call. There are 13 residues in the CDR3. The germline V gene encodes CDR1 SGHRS and CDR2 YFSETQ. V lost 3 bases and J 1 base, leaving 7 bases between the germline ends. CDR3 amino acids: CASSSDTNTEAFF. Written as DNA, the CDR3 is TGCGCCAGCAGCTCAGACACGAACACTGAAGCTTTCTTT.

The rearrangement uses TRBV30 and TRBJ2-7, with D possibly TRBD1 on 5 matching bases. The V and J ends lost 3 bases and 6 bases respectively, with 9 bases between them. The CDR3 sequence is 11 residues long. CDR1 and CDR2 from the germline V gene are GTSNPN and SVGIG (reference sequence). The CDR3 DNA follows: TGTGCCTGGAGGGACAAGGCCGAGCAGTACTTC. This translates into CAWRDKAEQYF.

The chain recombines TRBV7-2 with TRBJ2-1; D might be TRBD2 (6 bases). The V gene lost 0 bases and the J gene lost 2 bases, with 11 bases spanning the gap. The CDR3 has 16 residues. The germline CDR1 and CDR2 sequences are SGHTA and FQGNSA. CDR3 sequence: CASSLAGSGTYNEQFF. As DNA, the CDR3 is TGTGCCAGCAGCTTAGCGGGTAGCGGAACCTACAATGAGCAGTTCTTC. The full variable domain, with the rest looked up from reference TRBV7-2 and TRBJ2-1, is GAGVSQSPSNKVTEKGKDVELRCDPISGHTALYWYRQSLGQGLEFLIYFQGNSAPDKSGLPSDRFSAERTGGSVSTLTIQRTQQEDSAVYLCASSLAGSGTYNEQFFGPGTRLTVL.

V and J are TRBV6-5 and TRBJ2-5; a weak D match, TRBD1 (7 bases). CDR1 and CDR2 from the germline V gene are MNHEY and SVGAGI. Between the trimmed V and J ends, which lost 6 bases and 3 bases, there was a span of 17 bases. This CDR3 is 15 amino acids long. CDR3 residues: CASSPSAGGKETQYF. The CDR3 DNA reads TGTGCCAGCAGCCCAAGCGCAGGGGGGAAAGAGACCCAGTACTTC.

This chain uses TRBV28 with TRBJ2-7; TRBD2 matches at 11 bases. CDR1 MDHEN and CDR2 SYDVKM come from the germline V gene. The CDR3 is made up of 18 amino acids. The ends lost 5 bases at V and 3 bases at J; junction bases unmatched: 15. This CDR3 is CASSTRIAGGPRLYEQYF. The DNA of the CDR3 is TGTGCCAGCAGTACCCGAATAGCGGGAGGGCCTCGCCTCTACGAGCAGTACTTC.

The chain is built from TRBV6-1 and TRBJ1-4; D not resolved. Trimming took off 2 bases at V and 7 bases at J, with 14 bases between the two ends. The germline CDR1 and CDR2 sequences are MNHNS and SASEGT. This CDR3 is built from 15 residues. CDR3 loop: CASSERRGVGEKLFF. The CDR3 nucleotides read TGTGCCAGCAGTGAAAGGAGAGGAGTGGGTGAAAAACTGTTTTTT.